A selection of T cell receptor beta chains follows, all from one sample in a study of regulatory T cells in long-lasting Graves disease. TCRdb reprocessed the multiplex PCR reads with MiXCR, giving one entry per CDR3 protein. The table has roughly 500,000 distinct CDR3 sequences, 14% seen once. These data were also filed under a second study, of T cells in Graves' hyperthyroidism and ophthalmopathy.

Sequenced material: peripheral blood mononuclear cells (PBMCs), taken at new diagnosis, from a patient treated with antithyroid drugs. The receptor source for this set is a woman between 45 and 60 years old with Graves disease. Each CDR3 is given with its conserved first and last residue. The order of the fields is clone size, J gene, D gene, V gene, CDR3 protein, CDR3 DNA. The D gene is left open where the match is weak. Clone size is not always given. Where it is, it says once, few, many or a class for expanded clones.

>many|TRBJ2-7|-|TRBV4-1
CASSRTESYEQYF
TGCGCCAGCAGCCGGACAGAGTCCTACGAGCAGTACTTC
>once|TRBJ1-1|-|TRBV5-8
CASSPDIFGTEASF
TGTGCCAGCAGCCCGGACATATTCGGCACTGAAGCTTCCTTT
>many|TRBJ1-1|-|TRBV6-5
CASSYGHTMNTEAFF
TGTGCCAGCAGTTACGGGCACACCATGAACACTGAAGCTTTCTTT
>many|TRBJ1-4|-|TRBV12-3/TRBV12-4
CASSLGGRIEKLFF
TGTGCCAGCAGTTTAGGGGGGCGGATTGAAAAACTGTTTTTT
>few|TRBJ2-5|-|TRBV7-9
CASSQDLAGPRGETQYF
TGTGCCAGCAGCCAAGATCTGGCAGGCCCCCGGGGGGAGACCCAGTACTTC
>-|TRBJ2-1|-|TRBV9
CASSVEGRRSGEQFF
TGTGCCAGCAGCGTAGAGGGACGGCGGAGCGGTGAGCAGTTCTTC
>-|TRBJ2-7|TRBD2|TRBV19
CASSMTSGNSYEQYF
TGTGCCAGTAGTATGACTAGCGGCAACTCCTACGAGCAGTACTTC
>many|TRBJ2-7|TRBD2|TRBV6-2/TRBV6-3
CASEEGSGLPLSEQYF
TGTGCCAGCGAAGAGGGATCGGGACTACCTTTAAGCGAGCAGTACTTC
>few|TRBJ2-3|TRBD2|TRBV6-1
CASSLLSPGAGADTQYF
TGTGCCAGCAGCCTTTTGTCACCCGGGGCGGGGGCAGATACGCAGTATTTT
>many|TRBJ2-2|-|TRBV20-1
CSAPLGGGNTGELFF
TGCAGTGCCCCTCTGGGGGGAGGGAACACCGGGGAGCTGTTTTTT
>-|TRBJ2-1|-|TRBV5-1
CASSRTSEQFF
TGTGCCAGCAGCCGGACATCTGAGCAGTTCTTC
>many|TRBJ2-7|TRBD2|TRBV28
CASTPAGGSSYEQYF
TGTGCCAGCACTCCCGCGGGGGGGAGCTCCTACGAGCAGTACTTC
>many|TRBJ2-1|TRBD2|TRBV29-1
CSVDTIAGGFANEQFF
TGCAGCGTTGACACCATAGCGGGAGGGTTTGCGAATGAGCAGTTCTTC
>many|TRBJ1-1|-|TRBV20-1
CSAGFGEGATEAFF
TGCAGTGCCGGGTTTGGGGAGGGAGCAACTGAAGCTTTCTTT
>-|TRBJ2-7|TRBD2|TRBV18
CASSETSGVGEQYF
TGTGCCAGCTCCGAGACTAGCGGGGTCGGCGAGCAGTACTTC
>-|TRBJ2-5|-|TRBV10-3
CAISPDRGTVRETQYF
TGTGCCATCAGTCCCGACCGGGGTACGGTACGGGAGACCCAGTACTTC
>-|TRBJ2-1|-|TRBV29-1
CSVDDQSYNEQFF
TGCAGCGTTGATGACCAATCCTACAATGAGCAGTTCTTC
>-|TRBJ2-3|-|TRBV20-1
CSAIGGSTDTQYF
TGCAGTGCAATCGGAGGGTCCACAGATACGCAGTATTTT
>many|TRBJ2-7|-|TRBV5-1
CASSLQSWDYEQYF
TGCGCCAGCAGCTTACAGAGCTGGGACTACGAGCAGTACTTC
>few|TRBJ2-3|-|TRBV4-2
CASSQDKAGDITDTQYF
TGTGCCAGCAGCCAGGACAAGGCAGGAGATATCACAGATACGCAGTATTTT
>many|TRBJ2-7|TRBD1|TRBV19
CASSIDRQGPSYEQYF
TGTGCCAGTAGTATCGACCGACAGGGGCCTTCCTACGAGCAGTACTTC
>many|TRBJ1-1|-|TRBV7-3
CASSLTSMNTEAFF
TGTGCCAGCAGCCTAACGAGCATGAACACTGAAGCTTTCTTT
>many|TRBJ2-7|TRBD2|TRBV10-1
CASSVRTSGLIYEQYF
TGCGCCAGCAGTGTCCGGACTAGCGGCCTTATCTACGAGCAGTACTTC
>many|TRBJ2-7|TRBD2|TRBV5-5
CASSLDSAGGRRVREQYF
TGTGCCAGCAGCTTGGACTCGGCGGGAGGCCGACGGGTGAGGGAGCAGTACTTC
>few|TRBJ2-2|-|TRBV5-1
CASSLDPGSTGELFF
TGCGCCAGCAGCTTGGATCCAGGGAGCACCGGGGAGCTGTTTTTT
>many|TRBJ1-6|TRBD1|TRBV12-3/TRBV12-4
CASSPRQGGNSPLHF
TGTGCCAGCAGTCCACGACAGGGGGGAAATTCACCCCTCCACTTT